This T cell receptor beta chain was recovered during a study of blood T cells in healthy people across ages. This clonotype was found a few times. V lost 4 bases to trimming and J lost 1 base, with 15 bases between them. CDR3 length equals 16 residues. Germline loops: CDR1 SGHDT, CDR2 YYEEEE. The second PCR ran about 6 to 12 cycles with a sample-barcoded 5' primer and J-beta primers. Sequencing yielded, for each sample, at least 3 million paired-end reads carrying CDR3. TCRdb reprocessed the 5' RACE reads with MiXCR, giving one entry per CDR3 protein. The sample includes fewer than 800,000 distinct CDR3 sequences, 32% of them seen just once.

The origin of this receptor is a woman aged 80 or over in good health. This chain connects TRBV5-6 to TRBJ2-1; D is unresolved. The sequencing sample was made of blood. CDR3 in amino acids: CASSLLRMASYNEQFF. CDR3 coding DNA: TGTGCCAGCAGCCTTTTACGGATGGCTTCCTACAATGAGCAGTTCTTC.